This passage covers 20 T cell receptor beta chains from one sample sequenced in a study of cytomegalovirus exposure and HLA in healthy donors. The PCR was carried out with 60 Vbeta primers and 13 Jbeta primers. Sequenced by immunoSEQ multiplex PCR; TCRdb stores in-frame clones only, minus some. The sample has 100,000 or so clones, 10% to 15% seen once. Input material: PBMCs. Receptor source: a middle-aged man in good health and CMV-seropositive.

In this sample, this clone turned up a few times. The V gene is TRBV5-4, the J gene TRBJ2-5; D unresolved. The CDR3 covers 14 residues. The V and J ends lost 0 bases and 5 bases respectively, with 11 bases between them. Germline V gives CDR1 SGHNT, CDR2 YYREEE (reference sequence). CDR3 loop: CASSLVGKEETQYF. DNA for the CDR3: TGTGCCAGCAGCTTGGTAGGCAAGGAGGAGACCCAGTACTTC.

This chain uses TRBV28 with TRBJ2-4; 12 bases match TRBD1. Germline CDR1 MDHEN, CDR2 SYDVKM. J was trimmed by 0 bases and V by 8 bases; bases with no gene match: 11. The CDR3 is 18 amino acids. The CDR3 loop reads CASGSPGQGAIAKNIQYF. Here the CDR3 DNA reads TGTGCCAGCGGATCACCGGGACAGGGGGCTATAGCCAAAAACATTCAGTACTTC.

This clone was seen a handful of times. The J gene is TRBJ2-7, the V gene TRBV28; possible D gene TRBD1, 8 bases. From germline, CDR1 is MDHEN and CDR2 SYDVKM. Trimming took 5 bases from V and 6 from J, leaving 17 bases between them. CDR3 length equals 14 residues. The CDR3 nucleotides read TGTGCCAGCAGTCCGGGACAGGAGCGGGGCGAGCAGTACTTC. This codes for CASSPGQERGEQYF.

This clone was seen only a few times. The gene calls are TRBV10-3 and TRBJ2-7; 9 positions match TRBD1. CDR3 size: 15 residues. CDR1 is ENHRY, CDR2 SYGVKD, per germline. V lost 10 bases, J lost 7 bases, and 17 bases stayed unmatched. DNA for the CDR3: TGTGCCACCTTCGAACAGGGGGCTCCCGCGGGAGAGCAGTACTTC. Protein product: CATFEQGAPAGEQYF.

In its sample, this clone was seen a few times. The J gene is TRBJ2-7, the V gene TRBV6-6; possible D gene TRBD1, 6 bases. V was cut by 7 bases and J by 2 bases, with 12 bases left in between. Germline lookup yields CDR1 MNHNY and CDR2 SVGAGI (reference sequence). This CDR3 has 13 residues. The CDR3 coding sequence is TGTGCCAGCATCCGGGACACCACCTACGAGCAGTACTTC. Translated, it gives CASIRDTTYEQYF.

Ten or more counts support this clone. V gene TRBV21-1 combines with J gene TRBJ2-7; the listed D gene, TRBD2, was not tested against the DNA. TRBV21-1 is marked as a pseudogene. The CDR3 contains 12 residues. The CDR3 loop is CASPLFFYEQYF. The DNA of the CDR3 is TGTGCCAGCCCCCTCTTTTTCTACGAGCAGTACTTC.

This chain links TRBV27 with TRBJ2-7; 7 bases are a match to TRBD2. This CDR3 region has 13 residues. Per the germline V gene, CDR1 is MNHEY and CDR2 is SMNVEV (reference sequence). V was pared by 8 bases and J by 3 bases, with 7 bases of the junction left unmatched. The CDR3 region is CASDRDYNYEQYF. In nucleotides, the CDR3 is TGTGCCAGCGACCGGGACTACAACTACGAGCAGTACTTC.

V gene TRBV7-2 combines with J gene TRBJ2-7; 13 bases fit TRBD2. The CDR3 extends over 16 amino acids. Germline V CDR1 and CDR2: SGHTA, FQGNSA. The J segment lost 2 bases and the V segment lost 6 bases, leaving 7 bases of the junction unmatched. CDR3 in DNA: TGTGCCAGCAGTTCTCCGGGACTAGCGGGAACCTACGAGCAGTACTTC. Translating gives CASSSPGLAGTYEQYF.

This clone was counted a single time. V usage is TRBV14 and J usage is TRBJ1-2; TRBD1 aligns across 7 bases. This CDR3 contains 14 residues. Trimming cost V 4 bases and J 8 bases; bases outside gene matches: 10. Looked up from germline, CDR1 is SGHDN and CDR2 is FVKESK. CDR3 sequence reads: CASSRLQGPYGYTF. For the CDR3, the DNA is TGTGCCAGCAGCCGATTACAGGGGCCTTACGGCTACACCTTC.

This clone was observed a handful of times. J is TRBJ2-5 and V is TRBV7-3; D remains ambiguous. Germline V gives CDR1 SGHTA, CDR2 FQGTGA. CDR3 length: 13 residues. With 1 base removed from V and 14 bases from J, the gap between germline ends came to 17 bases. CDR3: CASSLRRGDPVYF. The CDR3 bases are TGTGCCAGCAGCTTAAGGCGAGGAGACCCAGTTTACTTC. The variable domain in full, completed from reference TRBV7-3 and TRBJ2-5, reads GAGVSQTPSNKVTEKGKYVELRCDPISGHTALYWYRQSLGQGPEFLIYFQGTGAADDSGLPNDRFFAVRPEGSVSTLKIQRTERGDSAVYLCASSLRRGDPVYFGPGTRLLVL.

Concerning this clone itself: A read error is likely, as this CDR3 ends without the conserved phenylalanine or tryptophan. It is unclear where the CDR3 begins or ends on the DNA, so no DNA is shown, and the CDR3 is as TCRdb lists it. Within the sample, other DNA sequences also encode this same CDR3. This chain connects TRBV6-5 to TRBJ2-2; the table's D call, TRBD1, was not checked against the DNA. The length of the CDR3 is 13 amino acids, counting both ends. Germline values: CDR1 MNHEY, CDR2 SVGAGI. CDR3 sequence reads: CASGVLLSGEMFL.

This chain links TRBV29-1 with TRBJ2-4; TRBD2 matches at 8 bases. Germline CDR1 and CDR2: SQVTM and ANQGSEA. Trimming at V came to 6 bases and at J to 6 bases, leaving 10 bases not matched to a gene. The CDR3 sequence is 14 residues long. CDR3 residues: CSVGGGAGTNIQYF. CDR3 in DNA: TGCAGCGTCGGGGGGGGCGCCGGAACAAACATTCAGTACTTC. The whole variable domain, filled in from reference TRBV29-1 and TRBJ2-4, reads SAVISQKPSRDICQRGTSLTIQCQVDSQVTMMFWYRQQPGQSLTLIATANQGSEATYESGFVIDKFPISRPNLTFSTLTVSNMSPEDSSIYLCSVGGGAGTNIQYFGAGTRLSVL.

Worth noting for this clone: Other DNA sequences in this specimen translate into the identical CDR3. The rearrangement uses TRBV7-9 and TRBJ1-3; D gene uncertain. The V end was cut by 2 bases, the J end by 0 bases, with 8 bases between. Germline V gene lookup returns CDR1 SEHNR and CDR2 FQNEAQ (reference sequence). The CDR3 contains 15 residues. The CDR3 DNA follows: TGTGCCAGCAGCTTATACGGACTCTCTGGAAACACCATATATTTT. As protein: CASSLYGLSGNTIYF.

The rearrangement links TRBV28 to TRBJ2-1; possibly TRBD2 for D (5 bases). The CDR3 is 16 residues long. The V gene lost 5 bases and the J gene lost 0 bases, with 14 bases spanning the gap. The germline V gene has CDR1 MDHEN and CDR2 SYDVKM. The DNA for the CDR3 is TGTGCCAGCAGTCCCCTCCAGCGGAGCTCCTACAATGAGCAGTTCTTC. Amino acid sequence: CASSPLQRSSYNEQFF.

In its sample, this clone was seen a few times. In DNA form, the CDR3 reads TGTGCCAGCAGCTTGGCCGAGGATACGCAGTATTTT. Protein: CASSLAEDTQYF. This chain connects TRBV5-5 to TRBJ2-3; D unresolved. The CDR3 is made up of 12 amino acids. V lost 0 bases, J lost 6 bases, and 5 bases lay in between. Germline V gene data show CDR1 as SGHKS and CDR2 as YYEKEE (reference sequence).

This chain links TRBV7-6 with TRBJ2-1; 9 bases agree with TRBD2. Trimming at V came to 1 base and at J to 1 base, leaving 5 bases not matched to a gene. The CDR3 has 17 amino acids. CDR1 and CDR2 (germline): SGHVS, FNYEAQ. CDR3 coding DNA: TGTGCCAGCAGCTTAGTTAGCGGGAGAGGGTCCTACAATGAGCAGTTCTTC. This codes for CASSLVSGRGSYNEQFF.

This clone has only a few counts. This chain uses TRBV2 with TRBJ1-5, with 7 positions matching TRBD1. J gave up 2 bases and V 5 bases, and 9 bases lay outside the gene matches. CDR1 and CDR2 from the germline V gene are SNHLY and FYNNEI. The length of the CDR3 is 16 residues. CDR3: CASSPRTGGGNQPQHF. Written as DNA, the CDR3 is TGTGCCAGCAGTCCCAGGACAGGAGGGGGCAATCAGCCCCAGCATTTT. Together with reference TRBV2 and TRBJ1-5, the CDR3 gives the full variable domain: EPEVTQTPSHQVTQMGQEVILRCVPISNHLYFYWYRQILGQKVEFLVSFYNNEISEKSEIFDDQFSVERPDGSNFTLKIRSTKLEDSAMYFCASSPRTGGGNQPQHFGDGTRLSIL.

V gene TRBV7-3 combines with J gene TRBJ2-5, with 8 bases that match TRBD2. The CDR3 runs 15 residues. The V gene end was trimmed by 3 bases and the J gene end by 2 bases; junction bases not matched to a gene: 5. The germline CDR1 and CDR2 sequences are SGHTA and FQGTGA. Here the CDR3 DNA reads TGTGCCAGCAGCTTCTCAGGCGGGGGGCAAGAGACCCAGTACTTC. It yields the protein CASSFSGGGQETQYF.

The chain couples TRBV9 to TRBJ1-4; D gene uncertain. The germline V gene encodes CDR1 SGDLS and CDR2 YYNGEE. The CDR3 is 14 residues long. V was shortened by 4 bases and J by 0 bases, with 7 bases between the two germline ends. The CDR3 nucleotides are TGTGCCAGCAGCCCACGAGCAACTAATGAAAAACTGTTTTTT. It encodes CASSPRATNEKLFF.

This clone occurred a few times. This chain joins TRBV11-2 and TRBJ2-2; no clear D. Trimming took 2 bases from V and 6 from J, leaving 13 bases between them. The CDR3 totals 15 residues. CDR1 and CDR2 (germline): SGHAT, FQNNGV. The CDR3 loop reads CASSLWSSIPGELFF. For the CDR3, the DNA is TGTGCCAGCAGCTTATGGTCTAGTATCCCCGGGGAGCTGTTTTTT. Full variable domain (remainder filled in from reference TRBV11-2 and TRBJ2-2): EAGVAQSPRYKIIEKRQSVAFWCNPISGHATLYWYQQILGQGPKLLIQFQNNGVVDDSQLPKDRFSAERLKGVDSTLKIQPAKLEDSAVYLCASSLWSSIPGELFFGEGSRLTVL.